These 17 T cell receptor beta chains share one sample of origin, sequenced in a study of T cell repertoires in cytomegalovirus infection. TCRdb processed the reads anew with MiXCR; each CDR3 protein has one entry. The repertoire holds around 570,000 distinct CDR3 sequences, with around 40% as singletons. What these receptors recognize is not known. Sequences were derived from cultured PBMCs, sampled from culture after CMV antigen stimulation. These receptors all stem from a human donor in good health (CMV status not recorded). Some clones in this sample may be carry-over from other donors' samples.

The chain combines TRBV7-9 with TRBJ1-6; D is uncertain. The CDR3 runs 15 residues. From germline, CDR1 is SEHNR and CDR2 FQNEAQ (reference sequence). V gave up 1 base and J gave up 10 bases, with 14 bases separating them. The CDR3 here is CASSLEGGLGSPLHF. The CDR3 nucleotides read TGTGCCAGCAGCTTAGAGGGCGGGCTCGGGTCACCCCTCCACTTT.

This clonotype was seen only a few times. The chain couples TRBV7-2 to TRBJ1-5; D is perhaps TRBD1 (5 bases). The germline V and J ends were trimmed by 1 base and 8 bases, with 18 bases remaining between them. This CDR3 has 16 residues. The germline V gene encodes CDR1 SGHTA and CDR2 FQGNSA. This chain's CDR3 is CASSLVGGDLSKPQHF. Written as DNA, the CDR3 is TGTGCCAGCAGCTTAGTGGGGGGGGATCTGTCGAAGCCCCAGCATTTT. Combining the CDR3 with reference TRBV7-2 and TRBJ1-5 gives the whole variable domain GAGVSQSPSNKVTEKGKDVELRCDPISGHTALYWYRQSLGQGLEFLIYFQGNSAPDKSGLPSDRFSAERTGGSVSTLTIQRTQQEDSAVYLCASSLVGGDLSKPQHFGDGTRLSIL.

Remarks on this clonotype: This could be a read error, since a much larger clone is one nucleotide away. The rearrangement joins TRBV2 to TRBJ2-5; D gene ambiguous. The CDR3 consists of 13 residues. Germline CDR1 and CDR2: SNHLY and FYNNEI. The CDR3 protein is CASSERVQENQYF. The DNA for the CDR3 is TGTGCCAGCAGTGAAAGGGTACAAGAGAACCAGTACTTC.

The J gene is TRBJ2-5, the V gene TRBV18; a weak D match, TRBD2 (5 bases). There are 14 residues in the CDR3. V was clipped by 2 bases and J by 5 bases, with 12 bases between them. In germline, CDR1 is KGHSH, CDR2 LQKENI. Here the CDR3 DNA reads TGTGCCAGCTCACCAAACGAATCGGGGGAGACCCAGTACTTC. Encoded protein: CASSPNESGETQYF.

J is TRBJ2-1 and V is TRBV27; tentative D call: TRBD1 (6 bases). The V and J ends lost 5 bases and 1 base respectively, with 15 bases between them. Germline-derived CDR1 and CDR2 are MNHEY and SMNVEV (reference sequence). The CDR3 spans 16 residues. The CDR3 here is CASSRGWGTSYNEQFF. The CDR3 coding sequence is TGTGCCAGCAGTAGGGGGTGGGGAACTTCCTACAATGAGCAGTTCTTC.

V is TRBV4-1 and J is TRBJ1-1; no firm D call. Germline loops: CDR1 MGHRA, CDR2 YSYEKL. The CDR3 consists of 13 residues. V lost 0 bases to trimming and J lost 5 bases, with 7 bases between them. In nucleotides, the CDR3 is TGCGCCAGCAGCCAAGACCCACATACTGAAGCTTTCTTT. Amino acids: CASSQDPHTEAFF.

The chain joins TRBV11-2 to TRBJ2-5; D gene unclear. Per germline, CDR1 SGHAT and CDR2 FQNNGV. CDR3 length equals 14 residues. The V end was cut by 8 bases, the J end by 4 bases, with 17 bases between. As DNA, the CDR3 is TGTGCCAGCTCCCCGACCCCGGAGCCAGAGACCCAGTACTTC. This translates into CASSPTPEPETQYF. The variable domain in full, with the rest retrieved from reference TRBV11-2 and TRBJ2-5, is EAGVAQSPRYKIIEKRQSVAFWCNPISGHATLYWYQQILGQGPKLLIQFQNNGVVDDSQLPKDRFSAERLKGVDSTLKIQPAKLEDSAVYLCASSPTPEPETQYFGPGTRLLVL.

This clonotype was counted between two and nine times. CDR3 protein: CASSLAPGSYEQYF. CDR3 coding DNA: TGTGCCAGCAGCTTAGCTCCGGGTTCCTACGAGCAGTACTTC. This chain uses TRBV7-2 with TRBJ2-7; D is unresolved. Germline loops: CDR1 SGHTA, CDR2 FQGNSA. The CDR3 loop spans 14 amino acids. Trimming removed 0 bases from V and 1 base from J, with 7 bases in between.

The chain joins TRBV11-2 to TRBJ2-7; 10 bases match TRBD1. V was pared by 6 bases and J by 4 bases, with 12 bases of the junction left unmatched. Germline-derived CDR1 and CDR2 are SGHAT and FQNNGV. The CDR3 has 16 residues. CDR3 amino acids: CASSSGYRTGGYEQYF. The DNA for the CDR3 is TGTGCCAGCAGTTCAGGTTATAGGACAGGGGGTTACGAGCAGTACTTC.

V is TRBV4-1 and J is TRBJ1-1; D is unresolved. V lost 0 bases to trimming and J lost 5 bases, with 10 bases between them. Looked up from germline, CDR1 is MGHRA and CDR2 is YSYEKL. CDR3 size: 14 residues. The CDR3 DNA sequence: TGCGCCAGCAGCCAAGAGGTTTTAGGGACTGAAGCTTTCTTT. Amino acids: CASSQEVLGTEAFF.

The chain links TRBV7-2 to TRBJ2-3, with D hard to call. The length of the CDR3 is 15 residues. Germline V gene sequence: CDR1 SGHTA, CDR2 FQGNSA. V lost 5 bases to trimming and J lost 1 base, with 13 bases between them. CDR3 residues: CASSQLFRGTDTQYF. CDR3 DNA sequence: TGTGCCAGCAGCCAACTATTCCGGGGCACAGATACGCAGTATTTT.

This clonotype was seen a handful of times. The CDR3 loop reads CASSIYGTSGYGYTF. The CDR3 DNA sequence: TGTGCCAGCAGTATCTACGGCACATCTGGCTATGGCTACACCTTC. The J gene is TRBJ1-2, the V gene TRBV7-2; D gene ambiguous. Germline-derived CDR1 and CDR2 are SGHTA and FQGNSA. V was trimmed by 6 bases and J by 4 bases, leaving 18 bases between them. The CDR3 has 15 amino acids.

The chain uses TRBV7-8 and TRBJ1-2; 7 bases agree with TRBD1. V trimming: 5 bases; J trimming: 7 bases; junction bases outside the gene matches: 22. This CDR3 comprises 18 residues. CDR1 and CDR2 from the germline V gene are SGHVS and FQNEAQ. The CDR3 nucleotides are TGTGCCAGCAGCAATCGGCCGAGAGGGGGCAGGGGTCTCGGTGGCTACACCTTC. Translating gives CASSNRPRGGRGLGGYTF.

This clonotype was detected a few times. V is TRBV7-9 and J is TRBJ1-2; 8 bases match TRBD1. CDR3 size: 17 residues. With V trimmed by 5 bases and J by 1 base, 12 bases remained unmatched. The germline V gene has CDR1 SEHNR and CDR2 FQNEAQ (reference sequence). The CDR3 DNA is TGTGCCAGCAGCCCGGGAAGGGACAGGCGATATAACTATGGCTACACCTTC. Protein sequence: CASSPGRDRRYNYGYTF. The whole variable domain, remainder taken from reference TRBV7-9 and TRBJ1-2, is DTGVSQNPRHKITKRGQNVTFRCDPISEHNRLYWYRQTLGQGPEFLTYFQNEAQLEKSRLLSDRFSAERPKGSFSTLEIQRTEQGDSAMYLCASSPGRDRRYNYGYTFGSGTRLTVV.

This clonotype was recorded a few times. The chain recombines TRBV2 with TRBJ2-7; D gene unclear. The germline V gene has CDR1 SNHLY and CDR2 FYNNEI. V was pared by 7 bases and J by 1 base, with 11 bases between. The CDR3 is made up of 13 amino acids. The CDR3 coding sequence is TGTGCCAGCATGCGGACGGATTCCTACGAGCAGTACTTC. Translation gives CASMRTDSYEQYF.

J is TRBJ2-3 and V is TRBV12-3 or TRBV12-4, with TRBD2 matching over 8 bases. The CDR3 spans 16 residues. J lost 1 base, V lost 3 bases, and 6 bases had no gene match. The CDR3 DNA reads TGTGCCAGCAGTTTTGACTGGCGGGGGGGCACAGATACGCAGTATTTT. Translation: CASSFDWRGGTDTQYF.

The V and J genes are TRBV12-3 or TRBV12-4 and TRBJ2-2; 9 bases are a match to TRBD1. J lost 0 bases, V lost 6 bases, and 8 bases had no gene match. There are 17 residues in the CDR3. The CDR3, as DNA: TGTGCCAGCAGCGGAACAGGGGGCCATCCGAACACCGGGGAGCTGTTTTTT. It is translated as CASSGTGGHPNTGELFF.